The 27 T cell receptor beta chains below all came from one sample that was sequenced in a study of cytomegalovirus exposure and HLA in healthy donors. The PCR employed 60 Vbeta primers together with 13 Jbeta primers. The table came from immunoSEQ multiplex PCR; TCRdb's copy has only in-frame clones and leaves some out. The data contain 90,000 to 110,000 clones, 78% of them singletons. The specimen was PBMCs. The receptors here all came from a man aged 25-45 years in good health and CMV-seronegative.

The chain recombines TRBV14 with TRBJ1-5; 11 bases match TRBD1. Germline trimming cut 1 base from V and 0 bases from J; bases unmatched to any gene: 11. The CDR3 runs 20 residues. From germline, CDR1 is SGHDN and CDR2 FVKESK. CDR3 amino acids: CASSQASRTGGAYSNQPQHF. CDR3 bases: TGTGCCAGCAGCCAAGCATCTAGGACAGGGGGCGCCTATAGCAATCAGCCCCAGCATTTT.

The chain combines TRBV21-1 with TRBJ2-2; the tabulated D call, TRBD2, remains unverified against the DNA. TRBV21-1 is labeled a pseudogene. The CDR3 is 19 residues long. The CDR3 region has the DNA TGTGCCAGCAGCGCAGGGCCGGGGTTGGTAGCGGGTTTCACCGGGGAGCTGTTTTTT. Translation gives CASSAGPGLVAGFTGELFF.

The rearrangement uses TRBV7-8 and TRBJ2-3, with a tentative D call TRBD2 (7 bases). The ends were cut back, 6 bases at V and 3 bases at J, with 19 bases in the middle. Per germline, CDR1 SGHVS and CDR2 FQNEAQ. The CDR3 has 16 amino acids. CDR3 region: CASRQGRAPGTDTQYF. Written as DNA, the CDR3 is TGTGCCAGCAGGCAGGGGAGGGCCCCTGGAACAGATACGCAGTATTTT.

V is TRBV5-1 and J is TRBJ1-1, with D maybe TRBD1 (5 bases). Germline V gene lookup returns CDR1 SGHRS and CDR2 YFSETQ. The V gene lost 0 bases and the J gene lost 0 bases, with 15 bases spanning the gap. The CDR3 is 17 amino acids. CDR3: CASSLGGGGRMNTEAFF. CDR3 DNA: TGCGCCAGCAGCTTGGGCGGGGGTGGGCGGATGAACACTGAAGCTTTCTTT.

This chain links TRBV4-1 with TRBJ1-1; possible D gene TRBD1, 6 bases. V lost 4 bases, J lost 4 bases, and 13 bases lay in between. The CDR3 has 14 residues. Germline V CDR1 and CDR2: MGHRA, YSYEKL. The CDR3 bases are TGCGCCAGCAGCCGCACACAGGGTTCCACTGAAGCTTTCTTT. This encodes CASSRTQGSTEAFF.

The chain employs TRBV7-8 and TRBJ1-2; 9 positions match TRBD1. Germline lookup yields CDR1 SGHVS and CDR2 FQNEAQ. The V segment lost 4 bases and the J segment 8 bases; nucleotides outside the gene matches: 8. The CDR3 has 14 amino acids. The CDR3 reads CASSSSGTGQGYTF. CDR3 DNA: TGTGCCAGCAGCTCTTCCGGGACAGGGCAAGGCTACACCTTC.

The rearrangement joins TRBV7-9 to TRBJ2-3; 9 nucleotides line up with TRBD2. This CDR3 contains 16 residues. J was trimmed by 6 bases and V by 5 bases; bases with no gene match: 12. In germline, CDR1 is SEHNR, CDR2 FQNEAQ (reference sequence). This chain's CDR3 is CASSATSGLSRDTQYF. The CDR3 DNA sequence: TGTGCCAGCAGCGCTACTAGCGGGCTCAGTAGGGATACGCAGTATTTT.

The V and J genes are TRBV28 and TRBJ2-3; a possible D gene is TRBD1 (6 bases). Trimming left V 6 bases short and J 2 bases short, with 12 bases between. The CDR3 consists of 14 residues. Germline V gives CDR1 MDHEN, CDR2 SYDVKM. In DNA form, the CDR3 reads TGTGCCAGCAGACCGGGACACCCCACAGATACGCAGTATTTT. Its protein is CASRPGHPTDTQYF.

This chain uses TRBV7-9 with TRBJ2-2; 7 positions match TRBD1. The V gene's germline CDR1 is SEHNR and CDR2 FQNEAQ (reference sequence). J gave up 3 bases and V 5 bases, and 6 bases lay outside the gene matches. The CDR3 spans 15 residues. The DNA for the CDR3 is TGTGCCAGCAGCACGACAGGGAGTTACACCGGGGAGCTGTTTTTT. Protein product: CASSTTGSYTGELFF.

This chain joins TRBV13 and TRBJ2-1, with 8 bases matching TRBD1. Germline CDR1 PRHDT, CDR2 FYEKMQ (reference sequence). The J segment lost 7 bases and the V segment lost 5 bases, leaving 7 bases of the junction unmatched. This CDR3 has 14 residues. The CDR3, as DNA: TGTGCCAGCAGCCTCGGACAGGGATGGAATGAGCAGTTCTTC. Its translation is CASSLGQGWNEQFF.

The chain combines TRBV6-6 with TRBJ2-6, with D unclear. Germline V lookup: CDR1 MNHNY, CDR2 SVGAGI (reference sequence). Trimming removed 8 bases at V and 0 bases at J, with 11 bases between. This CDR3 has 15 amino acids. CDR3 sequence (DNA): TGTGCCAGCCGTCCTGCGCTCTCTGGGGCCAACGTCCTGACTTTC. This translates into CASRPALSGANVLTF.

This clone was found once. This chain uses TRBV4-3 with TRBJ2-7; tentatively, D is TRBD2 (6 bases). Trimming took off 0 bases at V and 0 bases at J, with 12 bases between the two ends. From germline, CDR1 is LGHNA and CDR2 YSLEER. The CDR3 runs 16 residues. As DNA, the CDR3 is TGCGCCAGCAGCCAAGATTTTGGGACTGACTCCTACGAGCAGTACTTC. Amino acids: CASSQDFGTDSYEQYF.

This rearrangement joins TRBV11-2 to TRBJ2-2; TRBD2 is a possible D gene (5 bases). The CDR3 extends over 14 amino acids. Trimming pared 5 bases from V and 7 bases from J, leaving 14 bases between. Germline lookup yields CDR1 SGHAT and CDR2 FQNNGV. The CDR3 is CASSPIRGYGELFF. The DNA for the CDR3 is TGTGCCAGCAGCCCCATTCGGGGTTACGGGGAGCTGTTTTTT.

The chain joins TRBV5-1 to TRBJ2-5; TRBD2 matches at 10 bases. CDR1 SGHRS and CDR2 YFSETQ come from the germline V gene. After removal of 7 bases from V and 5 bases from J, the junction contained 11 bases not matched to a gene. The length of the CDR3 is 15 residues. CDR3 sequence (DNA): TGCGCCAGCTGTAGATCCGGGACTAGCGAGGAGACCCAGTACTTC. It translates to CASCRSGTSEETQYF.

V usage is TRBV4-1 and J usage is TRBJ2-5; D may be TRBD2 (6 bases). V dropped 0 bases and J dropped 1 base, with 15 bases sitting between them. The CDR3 covers 17 residues. From germline, CDR1 is MGHRA and CDR2 YSYEKL. CDR3 protein: CASSQDKVGGTQETQYF. The CDR3 nucleotides are TGCGCCAGCAGCCAAGATAAGGTCGGCGGGACCCAAGAGACCCAGTACTTC.

This chain links TRBV5-6 with TRBJ1-1; unclear D gene. V was cut by 3 bases and J by 1 base, with 7 bases left in between. The CDR3 sequence is 13 residues long. The germline V gene encodes CDR1 SGHDT and CDR2 YYEEEE. CDR3: CASSSRGNTEAFF. The DNA for the CDR3 is TGTGCCAGCAGCTCCCGGGGGAACACTGAAGCTTTCTTT.

The chain uses TRBV7-2 and TRBJ1-2; the match to TRBD1 covers 8 bases. With 5 bases clipped from V and 6 bases from J, the junction kept 11 bases outside the gene matches. Germline CDR1 SGHTA, CDR2 FQGNSA. CDR3 length equals 15 residues. CDR3 residues: CASSEAGGFWHGYTF. The CDR3 DNA is TGTGCCAGCAGCGAGGCAGGGGGCTTTTGGCATGGCTACACCTTC.

The chain recombines TRBV4-1 with TRBJ1-5, with D uncertain. This CDR3 is 13 amino acids long. The V gene's germline CDR1 is MGHRA and CDR2 YSYEKL. Trimming shortened V by 2 bases and J by 5 bases, and 7 bases separated the two germline ends. The CDR3 spells CASSQWLDQPQHF. The CDR3, as DNA: TGCGCCAGCAGCCAATGGCTCGATCAGCCCCAGCATTTT.

The rearrangement joins TRBV5-1 to TRBJ2-5; maybe TRBD1 (6 bases). Per the germline V gene, CDR1 is SGHRS and CDR2 is YFSETQ. V was shortened by 3 bases and J by 2 bases, with 14 bases between the two germline ends. This CDR3 contains 15 residues. CDR3 in DNA: TGCGCCAGCAGCTCTTCTAGGGGGTCGCAAGAGACCCAGTACTTC. Translating gives CASSSSRGSQETQYF.

The rearrangement joins TRBV29-1 to TRBJ2-5, with 10 bases that match TRBD1. The CDR3 covers 12 residues. Germline CDR1 is SQVTM and CDR2 is ANQGSEA. Trimming cost V 7 bases and J 6 bases; bases outside gene matches: 5. For the CDR3, the DNA is TGCAGCGCGGACAGGGGGACGAAGACCCAGTACTTC. Its protein is CSADRGTKTQYF.

This clone is a singleton in its sample. The V gene is TRBV11-3, the J gene TRBJ2-1; TRBD1 aligns across 7 bases. The CDR3 consists of 14 residues. V was clipped by 6 bases and J by 4 bases; unmatched bases: 6. Germline assignment: CDR1 SGHNT and CDR2 YENEEA. CDR3: CASSRPGGYNEQFF. CDR3 sequence (DNA): TGTGCCAGCAGTCGCCCAGGGGGTTACAATGAGCAGTTCTTC.

This chain links TRBV10-3 with TRBJ1-1; 7 bases match TRBD1. CDR1 and CDR2 (germline): ENHRY, SYGVKD. This CDR3 is built from 13 residues. Trimming at V came to 6 bases and at J to 3 bases, leaving 4 bases not matched to a gene. The CDR3 loop reads CAISEGADTEAFF. The CDR3 coding sequence is TGTGCCATCAGCGAGGGGGCCGACACTGAAGCTTTCTTT.

The CDR3 nucleotides read TGCGCCAGCAGCGGACGGAGCGGGACGGAGACCCAGTACTTC. Translating it yields CASSGRSGTETQYF. The rearrangement uses TRBV5-1 and TRBJ2-5; TRBD2 agrees at 7 bases. The V segment lost 4 bases and the J segment 5 bases; nucleotides outside the gene matches: 8. CDR1 and CDR2 (germline): SGHRS, YFSETQ. The CDR3 loop spans 14 amino acids. Based on the CDR3 plus reference TRBV5-1 and TRBJ2-5, the full variable domain is KAGVTQTPRYLIKTRGQQVTLSCSPISGHRSVSWYQQTPGQGLQFLFEYFSETQRNKGNFPGRFSGRQFSNSRSEMNVSTLELGDSALYLCASSGRSGTETQYFGPGTRLLVL.

This clone was counted only a few times. The rearrangement links TRBV10-2 to TRBJ1-2, with D perhaps TRBD1 (6 bases). The V gene lost 3 bases and the J gene lost 13 bases, with 15 bases spanning the gap. Germline CDR1 WSHSY, CDR2 SAAADI. The CDR3 runs to 12 residues. CDR3 amino acids: CASSETWDTGTF. The CDR3 bases are TGCGCCAGCAGTGAAACCTGGGACACCGGCACCTTC.

Comments on this clone: One end of the junction varies from germline; a read error may be responsible. This chain connects TRBV20-1 to TRBJ1-1, with 9 positions matching TRBD1. Germline-derived CDR1 and CDR2 are DFQATT and SNEGSKA (reference sequence). This CDR3 has 10 amino acids. CDR3 bases: TGCAGTGCTAGGGGACAGGGCCCCCCATTT. Translated, it gives CSARGQGPPF.

The CDR3 region has the DNA TGTGCCTGGGGACTAGCGGGAGCGGGCGAGCAGTACTTC. The encoded protein is CAWGLAGAGEQYF. The chain combines TRBV30 with TRBJ2-5; 13 bases are shared with TRBD2. The closer fit of TRBJ2-7 to the DNA end suggests the J call may be wrong. The germline V gene has CDR1 GTSNPN and CDR2 SVGIG (reference sequence). The CDR3 is 13 amino acids.

This sequence joins TRBV5-6 and TRBJ2-1, with 8 bases aligning to TRBD2. J gave up 0 bases and V 4 bases, and 3 bases lay outside the gene matches. CDR1 and CDR2 (germline): SGHDT, YYEEEE. The CDR3 totals 15 residues. In DNA form, the CDR3 reads TGTGCCAGCAGCCCGGGGGGGGGCTCCTACAATGAGCAGTTCTTC. Protein sequence: CASSPGGGSYNEQFF.